This TCR beta chain was captured by sequencing in a study of shared clonotypes between healthy human individuals. Study as a whole: Per-donor plates numbered three CD4 naive, three CD4 memory, two CD8 naive and one CD8 memory.

Only Caucasian adults living in Nashville, Tennessee made up the donor group. Naive CD45RA+ and memory CD45RA-negative subsets were split from CD4+ cells. The CDR3 is 16 residues long. The V gene end was trimmed by 1 base and the J gene end by 0 bases; junction bases not matched to a gene: 4. The germline V gene encodes CDR1 KGHSH and CDR2 LQKENI. The deep-level immunoSEQ assay was used. TCRdb keeps only in-frame clones here, not all; method: immunoSEQ multiplex PCR. There are some 980,000 clones in the sample; 76% occur only once, and approximately 1.5% lies in the top ten. The sequenced sample consisted of memory CD4+ T cells sorted from blood. Subset indicated: CD45RA-negative fraction. The chain recombines TRBV18 with TRBJ2-3; TRBD1 matches 7 bases. This clonotype was sampled from a man between 18 and 35 years old in good health. CDR3 amino acids: CASSPRRGFSTDTQYF. The CDR3 bases are TGTGCCAGCTCACCACGCAGGGGGTTCAGCACAGATACGCAGTATTTT.